The 10 T cell receptor beta chains below all came from one sample that was sequenced in a study of spatial heterogeneity in lung cancer. Time point indicated: blood at routine non-recurrence follow-up after resection. A single record per CDR3 protein comes from TCRdb applying MiXCR to the 5' RACE reads. Among fewer than 150,000 distinct CDR3 sequences listed, approximately 10% were seen once. This specimen was PBMCs, taken at follow-up. The receptors originated from a female donor with early-stage non-small cell lung cancer.

The chain couples TRBV27 to TRBJ2-7; TRBD1 or TRBD2 may be the D gene (5 bases each). The germline CDR1 and CDR2 sequences are MNHEY and SMNVEV (reference sequence). The germline V and J ends were trimmed by 8 bases and 4 bases, with 9 bases remaining between them. This CDR3 spans 11 amino acids. DNA of the CDR3: TGTGCCAGCGGGGGTGTTTACGAGCAGTACTTC. This encodes CASGGVYEQYF.

The J gene is TRBJ1-1, the V gene TRBV20-1; TRBD1 aligns across 7 bases. The V segment lost 6 bases and the J segment 3 bases; nucleotides outside the gene matches: 7. Per germline, CDR1 DFQATT and CDR2 SNEGSKA (reference sequence). This CDR3 has 13 amino acids. In DNA, the CDR3 is TGCAGTGCACCAGCCCAGGGGGACACTGAAGCTTTCTTT. Translating it yields CSAPAQGDTEAFF.

The chain recombines TRBV14 with TRBJ2-7; D gene unclear. This CDR3 region has 13 residues. V lost 4 bases to trimming and J lost 5 bases, with 12 bases between them. Looked up from germline, CDR1 is SGHDN and CDR2 is FVKESK. For the CDR3, the DNA is TGTGCCAGCAGCCTGAGTTCCGTTCACGAGCAGTACTTC. This translates into CASSLSSVHEQYF.

This clonotype came up many times. This sequence joins TRBV5-4 and TRBJ2-4; perhaps TRBD1 as D (5 bases). Trimming took off 4 bases at V and 0 bases at J, with 14 bases between the two ends. This CDR3 region has 16 residues. The germline V gene encodes CDR1 SGHNT and CDR2 YYREEE (reference sequence). The CDR3 sequence: CASSNWGFLAKNIQYF. CDR3 coding DNA: TGTGCCAGCAGCAACTGGGGCTTTCTAGCCAAAAACATTCAGTACTTC.

This clonotype was counted at least ten times. This chain links TRBV6-6 with TRBJ1-5; TRBD1 matches at 8 bases. Germline values: CDR1 MNHNY, CDR2 SVGAGI (reference sequence). The ends lost 6 bases at V and 0 bases at J; junction bases unmatched: 7. The CDR3 extends over 16 amino acids. The CDR3 loop reads CASSRDRGRSNQPQHF. In DNA form, the CDR3 reads TGTGCCAGCAGCCGAGACAGGGGTCGTAGCAATCAGCCCCAGCATTTT.

This clonotype was observed a handful of times. The V and J genes are TRBV10-2 and TRBJ2-7, with a weak D call TRBD2 (5 bases). Germline V CDR1 and CDR2: WSHSY, SAAADI. The CDR3 loop spans 14 amino acids. The V end lost 2 bases, the J end lost 4 bases, and 12 bases lay between the germline ends. Here the CDR3 reads CASSEMLAAYEQYF. The CDR3 region has the DNA TGCGCCAGCAGTGAGATGCTAGCAGCTTACGAGCAGTACTTC.

The chain has TRBV4-3 and TRBJ2-1; TRBD2 agrees at 7 bases. The trim removed 1 base at V and 7 bases at J, leaving 7 bases unmatched. Germline V gives CDR1 LGHNA, CDR2 YSLEER. The CDR3 loop spans 15 amino acids. CDR3 residues: CASSQVLATVNEQFF. The DNA for the CDR3 is TGCGCCAGCAGCCAAGTACTAGCGACTGTGAATGAGCAGTTCTTC.

This clonotype appeared a few times. CDR3 sequence: CASSLNSLWFSHMNTEAFF. The CDR3 region has the DNA TGTGCCAGCAGTTTAAATTCTCTATGGTTCTCCCACATGAACACTGAAGCTTTCTTT. The chain carries TRBV28 and TRBJ1-1, with no clear D. The CDR3 has 19 residues. The V gene's germline CDR1 is MDHEN and CDR2 SYDVKM. Trimming cost V 2 bases and J 0 bases, with 22 bases left between them.

V and J are TRBV11-3 and TRBJ2-1, with TRBD2 identical over 9 bases. The CDR3 covers 16 residues. Trimming cost V 1 base and J 0 bases; bases outside gene matches: 1. In germline, CDR1 is SGHNT, CDR2 YENEEA. CDR3 DNA: TGTGCCAGCAGCTTAGGCGGGAGGGGCTCCTACAATGAGCAGTTCTTC. It codes for CASSLGGRGSYNEQFF.

The rearrangement joins TRBV27 to TRBJ2-1; TRBD2 aligns across 7 bases. V was clipped by 4 bases and J by 5 bases; unmatched bases: 5. The V gene's germline CDR1 is MNHEY and CDR2 SMNVEV (reference sequence). The CDR3 totals 14 residues. The CDR3 loop is CASSSPLADNEQFF. The CDR3, as DNA: TGTGCCAGCAGTTCCCCCCTAGCGGACAATGAGCAGTTCTTC.